This T cell receptor (beta chain) was recorded in a study of identifying expanded T cells in peripheral blood (dated by TCRdb to between 2018 and 2020). Regarding the study in general: Four technical replicates, made by sequencing separate aliquots from the same pool of genomic DNA, were compared pairwise.

TCRbeta CDR3 regions were profiled by bias-controlled multiplex PCR amplification of genomic DNA with the immunoSEQ Assay. The authors' analysis ran thus. The absolute abundance of each unique TCRbeta CDR3 region was quantified after sequences were collapsed and filtered. Two models were used to test differential abundance: a binomial model (Fisher-equivalent) and a beta-binomial model that adds time-dependent variance fitted from healthy donors. Any clone with fewer than 5 combined templates was excluded, and a clone was called differentially abundant if its Benjamini-Hochberg FDR was below 0.01. Using the form v = (b*log(k)+a)^2, the beta-binomial variance was modeled as a function of the total template count across the two samples. Here the immuneACCESS table is served through TCRdb, limited to in-frame sequences with V and J called. Missing clones are a known gap in these copies; in checked studies unresolved V genes cover under half, and the rest lacks a known reason. The V and J calls and clone size come from that table; D and trimming were worked out from the DNA. The sample data list roughly 61,000 clones, and around 90% of these were observed just once. The ten largest make up 3.5% to 4.5% of the sample.

Summary of the overall study and its limitations: The authors expected biological variance in healthy repertoires might increase further over much longer intervals such as months to years. Across all healthy-donor time intervals, the beta-binomial model significantly cut both the number of clones called differentially abundant and the false-positive rate. The binomial model flagged approximately 1.2 differentially abundant clones between technical replicates but around 15 over around two weeks and roughly 19 over approximately 4 weeks. In all healthy donors, the variance in clone template counts between samples taken roughly 14 days apart rose significantly as total template count increased.

With respect to this clone: It has no known antigen specificity. No base quality values were provided; no much bigger clone lies one nucleotide off.

Sequences SGHDT (CDR1) and YYEEEE (CDR2) are obtained from the germline V gene. Including cysteine and phenylalanine, the CDR3 has 11 amino acids. The entry retains the CDR3 DNA only, 33 bases that are in frame from base 1. The junction shows trimming of 0 bases on V and 13 bases on J, and the gene matches do not reach 2 bases of it. During the collection period, no immune events, such as infections, were documented for the healthy donors. Time-dependent variance in a beta-binomial model of T-cell clone differential abundance was calibrated using healthy-donor blood repertoires as a training cohort. The training cohort comprised approximately ten healthy donors, 3 female and 7 male. The donors were between roughly 29 and 65 years old, with an average age of approximately 47 years. Whole blood from each healthy donor was obtained from a commercial supplier and was collected at three time points two to three weeks apart. For immunosequencing, genomic DNA was extracted from unsorted whole blood.

The chain is made from TRBV5-6 and TRBJ1-2; 8 nucleotides in the junction match TRBD1. The source of this sequence is a person aged 18 to 70 in good health. Sequencing used blood. In nucleotides, the sequence is TGTGCCAGCAGCTTGGGACAGGGGATCACCTTC. This is translated as CASSLGQGITF.